This TCR beta chain is drawn from a study of blood T cell repertoires in COVID-19. Trimming removed 4 bases from V and 6 bases from J; junction bases left unmatched: 7. Germline V gene data show CDR1 as SGHTA and CDR2 as FQGNSA. The CDR3 loop spans 14 amino acids. Data came from immunoSEQ multiplex PCR; TCRdb stores just in-frame clones and leaves some out. This sample has roughly 290,000 clones, with roughly 85% found just once. This chain uses TRBV7-2 with TRBJ2-7, with 9 bases that match TRBD1. Sequenced material: PBMCs or T cells enriched from blood (not recorded which). The receptor was isolated from a woman between 40 and 55 years old who had recovered from COVID-19. In DNA, the CDR3 is TGTGCCAGCAGCTCGGCGACAGGGGGAGGCGAGCAGTACTTC. As protein: CASSSATGGGEQYF.